Given below is one TCR beta chain in context. No antigen is known for it. No quality values exist for individual bases; no much larger clone is one base distant. At the DNA level, this CDR3 is encoded by other sequences in the same sample as well. CD8 naive samples consisted of CD45RO-negative cells that were positively selected for CCR7, yielding a CD45RA+CCR7+ population without TemRA cells. Donors were healthy HIV-negative adults with no recently reported acute infections or vaccinations. All donors were Caucasian adults living in Nashville, Tennessee, USA. Blood was obtained by leukapheresis, after which PBMCs were separated by Ficoll-Histopaque density gradient centrifugation and cryopreserved in liquid nitrogen vapor phase. Analytical flow cytometry was used to check the purity and quantity of every magnetically sorted T cell population. Genomic DNA was isolated from each sorted fraction and quantified by UV absorbance on a Nanodrop 2000c.

This sample is drawn from a study of shared clonotypes between healthy human individuals (TCRdb year 2020). About the study as a whole: A couple of women and a few men aged 18 to 49 years were included in the cohort. To increase sequencing depth and limit assay-specific biases, TCR repertoire library preparation and sequencing were carried out by different laboratories using diverse techniques. For each donor, three plates each were used for CD4 naive and CD4 memory, two plates were used for CD8 naive, and one plate was used for CD8 memory. Each donor's leukapheresis produced roughly between about 0.85 and 10 billion PBMCs. The study deeply sequenced blood TCR repertoires of several healthy adults to estimate repertoire size and the extent of clonotype sharing between individuals.

Counted from cysteine to phenylalanine, this CDR3 has 12 amino acids. Only the CDR3 DNA stays, 36 bases, in frame from base 1. V drops 1 base and J drops 5 bases, leaving 8 bases in between. CDR1 and CDR2, looked up from the germline V gene, are SQVTM and ANQGSEA. The paper's findings and limits, for the study overall: Pairwise subsampling indicated that sequencing depth was expected to affect the degree of clonotype sharing among donors. Higher generation probabilities were observed for clonotypes shared by all four sorted-subset donors than for non-shared clonotypes. Estimated clonotype richness was generally larger for naive than for memory subsets. Approximately 5% of naive CD4, roughly 3.6% of naive CD8, roughly 2.4% of memory CD4, and approximately 0.4% of memory CD8 clonotypes were shared across several donors. Rarefaction of sorted-subset datasets indicated incomplete sequencing despite the large sequencing depth. Because the study included a small number of donors, the genetic and exposure-history diversity represented was limited. Sampling was restricted to blood, and TCR repertoires in tissue are likely to differ from TCR repertoires in blood.

TCR CDR3 regions were amplified from genomic DNA by multiplex PCR using the deep immunoSEQ assay. Extracted genomic DNA from each cell subset was distributed evenly across all wells of several immunoSEQ 96-well plates, and each plate was treated as a replicate. For sorted subsets, roughly 190 ng of genomic DNA, equivalent to about 30,000 T cell genomes, went into each replicate PCR. Purified libraries were quantified with a Qubit 3.0 fluorometer, sized on a Bioanalyzer 2100, and re-quantified with the KAPA Library Quantification kit. A separate single-read 150-cycle Illumina NextSeq 550 flow cell was used to sequence each immunoSEQ 96-well plate. The paper's data handling went like this. Because only junctional sequences without quality scores were contained in the immunoSEQ output, filtering matching that applied to full-length reads could not be performed. To assign V/J genes and CDR3, sequences were annotated using PyIR, a Python wrapper for IgBLAST v1.9, with IMGT germline references. Reads with weak V/J assignments (E-value above 1e-6), missing CDR3, stop codons, out-of-frame junctions, or ambiguous translated residues were removed. V3J clonotypes were defined as sequences sharing the same inferred V gene, J gene, and CDR3 amino acid sequence. Percentage overlap between repertoires was computed as shared unique clonotypes divided by the size of the smaller repertoire. Richness of each repertoire was evaluated using RTK rarefaction, the Chao1 estimator, and Recon v2.1 estimates of unobserved clonotypes. OLGA was used to compute generation probabilities for all TCRbeta clonotypes that the gDNA method yielded from several donors. This is the immuneACCESS table as TCRdb keeps it, with only in-frame sequences that have V and J called. A part of the clones is gone; compared with another copy, unresolved V genes explain less than half, and the rest is unexplained. D and trimming come from the DNA, and the V and J calls and clone size come from that table. Recorded for this sample are hundreds of thousands of clones; about 91% of them occurred a single time. The ten largest clones add up to under 30% of the sample.

This TCR was recovered from a man aged 25 to 40 in good health. Sequencing used naive CD8+ T cells sorted from blood. According to the study, the label for this sample's cell subset or site signals: CD45RA+CCR7+. The chain joins TRBV29-1 to TRBJ1-2; no D gene is confidently identified. The CDR3 here reads CSVEGRGYGYTF. Read as DNA, the sequence is TGCAGCGTTGAAGGGCGGGGATATGGCTACACCTTC.